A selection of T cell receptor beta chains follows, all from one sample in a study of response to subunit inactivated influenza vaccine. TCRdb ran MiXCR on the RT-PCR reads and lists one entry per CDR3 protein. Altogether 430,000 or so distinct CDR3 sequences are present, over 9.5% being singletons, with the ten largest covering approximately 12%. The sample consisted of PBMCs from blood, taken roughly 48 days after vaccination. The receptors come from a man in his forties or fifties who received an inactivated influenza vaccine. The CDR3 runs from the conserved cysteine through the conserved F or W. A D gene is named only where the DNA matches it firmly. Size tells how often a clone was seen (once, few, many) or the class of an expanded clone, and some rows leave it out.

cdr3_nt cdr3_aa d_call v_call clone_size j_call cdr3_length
TGTGCCACCAGCAGATCCAACAGCAGGGGCGGGTATAGCAATCAGCCCCAGCATTTT CATSRSNSRGGYSNQPQHF NA TRBV15 NA TRBJ1-5 19
TGTGCCAGCAGCCCACCGACAGGGCCTAATGAGCAGTTCTTC CASSPPTGPNEQFF TRBD1 TRBV28 few TRBJ2-1 14
TGTGCCAGCAGCCAAGACAGGGGGCGCACCGGGGAGCTGTTTTTT CASSQDRGRTGELFF TRBD1 TRBV4-2 many TRBJ2-2 15
TGTGCCAGCAGTGAGGGTACCCAGTACTTC CASSEGTQYF NA TRBV6-1 few TRBJ2-5 10
TGCAGTGCTAGAGATATCGGGAAGAGCTCCTACAATGAGCAGTTCTTC CSARDIGKSSYNEQFF NA TRBV20-1 NA TRBJ2-1 16
TGTGCCATCAGTGACCCAGGAGTTATGAACACTGAAGCTTTCTTT CAISDPGVMNTEAFF NA TRBV10-3 few TRBJ1-1 15
TGCGCCAGCAGCCACCTTCACAATGAGCAGTTCTTC CASSHLHNEQFF NA TRBV4-3 NA TRBJ2-1 12
TGTGGCAGCACAAGACAGGGTGGTAATTCACCCCTCCACTTT CGSTRQGGNSPLHF TRBD1 TRBV6-1 NA TRBJ1-6 14
TGCAGTGCTCCTAGCGGGGGAGTCGACGAGCAGTACTTC CSAPSGGVDEQYF TRBD2 TRBV20-1 few TRBJ2-7 13
TGCAGTGCTAGAGTCCCGCCGGGACTAGCGGGGTTCACAGATACGCAGTATTTT CSARVPPGLAGFTDTQYF TRBD2 TRBV20-1 NA TRBJ2-3 18
TGTGCCATCAGTGTAGCCTACAATGAGCAGTTCTTC CAISVAYNEQFF NA TRBV10-3 few TRBJ2-1 12
TGTGCCAGCAGTGCCCAGGGGGGGCGTGTTGGCACCGGGGAGCTGTTTTTT CASSAQGGRVGTGELFF NA TRBV12-3/TRBV12-4 NA TRBJ2-2 17
TGCGCCAGCAGCCATTCCCAGGGTTCACCCCTCCACTTT CASSHSQGSPLHF NA TRBV4-3 few TRBJ1-6 13
TGTGCCAGCAGCTATGGGACTAGCGGGACCTATGAGCAGTTCTTC CASSYGTSGTYEQFF TRBD2 TRBV6-5 many TRBJ2-1 15
TGTGCCAGCAGCTTCCGGAATCAGCCCCAGCATTTT CASSFRNQPQHF NA TRBV5-5 few TRBJ1-5 12
TGTGCCAGCAGCTACCGACAGGGGTTAACCTACGAGCAGTACTTC CASSYRQGLTYEQYF TRBD1 TRBV7-2 NA TRBJ2-7 15
TGTGCCAGCAGCACGAGCCCCTTGATGAACACTGAAGCTTTCTTT CASSTSPLMNTEAFF NA TRBV7-2 many TRBJ1-1 15
TGTGCCATCAGTTCCGGGACTAGCGGGGTCGAGCAGTACTTC CAISSGTSGVEQYF TRBD2 TRBV10-3 NA TRBJ2-7 14
TGCACCAGCAGCCCGTCTTGGGGGCACTCCTACAATGAGCAGTTCTTC CTSSPSWGHSYNEQFF NA TRBV5-1 NA TRBJ2-1 16